Sequencing of this TCR beta chain was carried out in a study of cytotoxic CD8 clonotypes in ibrutinib-treated CLL. Across the whole study: Responses comprised 24 partial and 2 complete; at median around 67 months, about 15 remained remitted and about 12 progressed.

Repertoires were generated with immunoSEQ multiplex PCR, while TCRdb's copy carries only in-frame clones and drops some. The sample lists roughly 130,000 clones; approximately 89% were seen once. CDR1 is WNHNN, CDR2 SYGVQD, per germline (reference sequence). The ends were cut back, 9 bases at V and 3 bases at J, with 11 bases in the middle. The CDR3 is made up of 12 amino acids. The study, taken as a whole, reports: Treatment left the uncommon public clonotypes either contracted or stable in frequency. Measured clonality at baseline was greater than in age-matched healthy donors and tracked with circulating CD8+ T-cell counts.

With respect to this clone: The target antigen is unknown.

The TCR comes from a human donor with chronic lymphocytic leukemia. The material sequenced was PBMCs, taken after 12 months of ibrutinib treatment. J is TRBJ1-1 and V is TRBV10-1; the D is unclear. In DNA form, the CDR3 reads TGCGCCAGGAAGGCCACGGACACTGAAGCTTTCTTT. Amino acid sequence: CARKATDTEAFF.